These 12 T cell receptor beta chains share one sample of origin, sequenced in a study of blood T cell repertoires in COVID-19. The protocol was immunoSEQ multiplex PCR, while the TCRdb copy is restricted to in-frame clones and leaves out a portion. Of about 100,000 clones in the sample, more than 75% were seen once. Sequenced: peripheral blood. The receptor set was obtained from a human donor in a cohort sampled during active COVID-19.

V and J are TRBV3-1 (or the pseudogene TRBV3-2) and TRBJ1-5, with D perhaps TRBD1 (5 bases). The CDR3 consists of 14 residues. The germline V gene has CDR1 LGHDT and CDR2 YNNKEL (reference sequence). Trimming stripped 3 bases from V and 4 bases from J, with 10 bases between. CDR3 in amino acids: CASSHSGGNQPQHF. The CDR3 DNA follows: TGTGCCAGCAGCCATTCTGGGGGGAATCAGCCCCAGCATTTT.

The CDR3 DNA reads TGTGCCAGCAGCCCAGGACTAGCGGTGACGGAGCAGTTCTTC. It translates to CASSPGLAVTEQFF. The chain uses TRBV11-3 and TRBJ2-1, with 10 nucleotides matching TRBD2. Germline CDR1 is SGHNT and CDR2 is YENEEA. This CDR3 has 14 residues. V trimming: 5 bases; J trimming: 10 bases; junction bases outside the gene matches: 8.

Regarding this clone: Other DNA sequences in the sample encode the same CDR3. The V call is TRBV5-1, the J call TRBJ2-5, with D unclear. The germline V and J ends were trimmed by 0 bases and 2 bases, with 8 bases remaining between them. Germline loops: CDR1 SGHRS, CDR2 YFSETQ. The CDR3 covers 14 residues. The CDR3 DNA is TGCGCCAGCAGCTTGGGAGCCGGGCAAGAGACCCAGTACTTC. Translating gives CASSLGAGQETQYF.

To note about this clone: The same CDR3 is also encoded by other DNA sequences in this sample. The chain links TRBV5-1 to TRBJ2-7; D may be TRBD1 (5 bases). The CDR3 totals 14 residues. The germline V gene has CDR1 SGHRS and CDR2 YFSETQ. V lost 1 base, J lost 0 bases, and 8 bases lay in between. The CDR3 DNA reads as TGCGCCAGCAGCTTGCAGGGCAGCTCCTACGAGCAGTACTTC. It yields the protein CASSLQGSSYEQYF.

The CDR3 nucleotides are TGTGCCAGCAGTGAAACAGGCCGAACGCCCTCCTACGAGCAGTACTTC. It specifies CASSETGRTPSYEQYF. V and J are TRBV6-1 and TRBJ2-7, with D tentatively TRBD1 (5 bases). V was clipped by 2 bases and J by 0 bases, with 14 bases between them. The CDR3 sequence is 16 residues long. Germline V gives CDR1 MNHNS, CDR2 SASEGT.

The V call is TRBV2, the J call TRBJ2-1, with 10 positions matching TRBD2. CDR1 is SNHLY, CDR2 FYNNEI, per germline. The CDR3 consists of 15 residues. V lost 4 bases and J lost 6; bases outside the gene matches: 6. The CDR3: CASSGSLAGGNEQFF. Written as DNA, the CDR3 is TGTGCCAGCAGTGGCAGTTTAGCGGGAGGCAATGAGCAGTTCTTC.

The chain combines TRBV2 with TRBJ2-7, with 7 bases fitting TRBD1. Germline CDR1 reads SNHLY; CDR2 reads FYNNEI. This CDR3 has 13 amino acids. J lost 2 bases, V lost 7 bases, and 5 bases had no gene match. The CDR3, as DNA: TGTGCCAGCATCCAGCAGGGGGCCTACGAGCAGTACTTC. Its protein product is CASIQQGAYEQYF. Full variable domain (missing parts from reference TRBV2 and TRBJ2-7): EPEVTQTPSHQVTQMGQEVILRCVPISNHLYFYWYRQILGQKVEFLVSFYNNEISEKSEIFDDQFSVERPDGSNFTLKIRSTKLEDSAMYFCASIQQGAYEQYFGPGTRLTVT.

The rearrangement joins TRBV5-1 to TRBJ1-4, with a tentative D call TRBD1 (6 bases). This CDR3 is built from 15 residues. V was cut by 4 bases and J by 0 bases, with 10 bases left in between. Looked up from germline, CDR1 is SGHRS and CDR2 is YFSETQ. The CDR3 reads CASSGQGTTNEKLFF. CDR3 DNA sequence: TGCGCCAGCAGCGGCCAGGGGACAACTAATGAAAAACTGTTTTTT.

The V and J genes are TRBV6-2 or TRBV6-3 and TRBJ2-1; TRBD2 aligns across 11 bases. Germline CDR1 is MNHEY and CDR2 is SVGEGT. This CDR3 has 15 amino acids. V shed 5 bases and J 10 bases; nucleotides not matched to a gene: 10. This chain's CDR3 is CASSPQLAGASEQFF. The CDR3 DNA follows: TGTGCCAGCAGTCCCCAACTAGCGGGAGCCAGCGAGCAGTTCTTC.

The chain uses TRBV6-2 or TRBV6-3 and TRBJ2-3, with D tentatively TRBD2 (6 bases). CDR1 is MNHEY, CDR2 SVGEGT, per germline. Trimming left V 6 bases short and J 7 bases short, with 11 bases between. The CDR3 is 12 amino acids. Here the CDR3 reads CASSRGTYTQYF. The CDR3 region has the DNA TGTGCCAGCAGCCGCGGGACTTATACGCAGTATTTT.

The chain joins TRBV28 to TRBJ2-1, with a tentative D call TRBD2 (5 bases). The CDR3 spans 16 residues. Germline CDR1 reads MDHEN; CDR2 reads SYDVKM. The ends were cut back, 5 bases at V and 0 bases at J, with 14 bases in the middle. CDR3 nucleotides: TGTGCCAGCAGTCCCGCAGCGGAAAGCTCCTACAATGAGCAGTTCTTC. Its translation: CASSPAAESSYNEQFF.

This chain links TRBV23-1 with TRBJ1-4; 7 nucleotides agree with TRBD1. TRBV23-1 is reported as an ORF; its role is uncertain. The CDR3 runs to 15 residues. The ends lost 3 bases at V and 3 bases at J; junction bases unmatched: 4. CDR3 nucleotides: TGCGCCAGCAGTCACCCCGGGACAGCTAATGAAAAACTGTTTTTT. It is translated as CASSHPGTANEKLFF.